Only a few counts were recorded for the clone carrying this T cell receptor (beta chain). Its antigen is not identified. The data belong to a study of identical twins. Broader study findings: Abundant beta clonotypes from cord blood bore fewer insertions; memory repertoires lacked this pattern.

One entry per CDR3 protein, called by TCRdb with MiXCR from the 5' RACE reads. The sample holds approximately 500,000 distinct CDR3 sequences, 24% seen once. Germline V CDR1 and CDR2: LGHNA, YNFKEQ. CDR3 size: 15 residues. Trimming stripped 2 bases from V and 1 base from J, with 11 bases between. These data also formed part of another study, on T cells expressing NK-cell markers. That work contributes: HCMV seropositivity marked seven of the eight sequenced donors; one was seronegative. Of the CD8+ T cells in 5 to 7 donors, about 1.0-7.0% belonged to dominant NKG2C+ clonotypes. HCMV specificity of expanded NKG2C+ T cell clones remained unclear.

The receptor's source is a woman aged 18-29 years in good health. The sample was CD4+ T cells sorted from blood. J is TRBJ1-2 and V is TRBV4-2; D is unresolved. The CDR3 coding sequence is TGTGCCAGCAGCCAACCTGGAGGAGATAACTATGGCTACACCTTC. It codes for CASSQPGGDNYGYTF.